This TCR beta chain appears in the sequencing data of a study of cytomegalovirus exposure and HLA in healthy donors. Study findings and constraints: The study found most TCR sequences rare, yet found some public TCRs in many donors.

Of note for this clone: What it recognizes is unknown.

The PCR ran on 60 Vbeta and 13 Jbeta primers. Libraries were prepared by immunoSEQ multiplex PCR; TCRdb keeps only in-frame clonotypes and omits some of them. The sample records hundreds of thousands of clones, roughly 82% being singletons. This CDR3 has 18 residues. Germline V gene data show CDR1 as SGHRS and CDR2 as YFSETQ. After removal of 4 bases from V and 5 bases from J, the junction contained 16 bases not matched to a gene. The gene calls are TRBV5-1 and TRBJ1-5, with 9 bases lining up with TRBD1. Input material: PBMCs. The receptor comes from a middle-aged man in good health and CMV-seropositive. Here the CDR3 DNA reads TGCGCCAGCAGCCACCGGGACAGGGAGAGAGGGCTCGATCAGCCCCAGCATTTT. It codes for CASSHRDRERGLDQPQHF.